The rows below give T cell receptor beta chains drawn from one sample of a study of T cells in Graves' hyperthyroidism and ophthalmopathy. TCRdb processed the multiplex PCR reads anew with MiXCR; each CDR3 protein has one entry. This repertoire shows hundreds of thousands of distinct CDR3 sequences, approximately 25% found once; its top ten account for approximately 10%. The sequencing sample was made of blood. These receptor sequences come from a woman in her thirties with Graves' ophthalmopathy. Each CDR3 is given with its conserved first and last residue. Fields, in order: V gene, J gene, CDR3 protein.

v_call: TRBV4-2; j_call: TRBJ1-2; cdr3_aa: CASSQVNRDLYGYTF
v_call: TRBV20-1; j_call: TRBJ2-4; cdr3_aa: CSARASLAKNIQYF
v_call: TRBV12-3/TRBV12-4; j_call: TRBJ1-2; cdr3_aa: CASSDDRRSYGYTF
v_call: TRBV20-1; j_call: TRBJ1-3; cdr3_aa: CSAREIGRGNTIYF
v_call: TRBV6-5; j_call: TRBJ1-2; cdr3_aa: CASSYKDRENTF
v_call: TRBV5-1; j_call: TRBJ1-1; cdr3_aa: CASSLVRGEGTEAFF
v_call: TRBV15; j_call: TRBJ1-5; cdr3_aa: CATSLSSNQPQHF
v_call: TRBV5-1; j_call: TRBJ2-5; cdr3_aa: CASSFLGDQETQYF
v_call: TRBV6-2/TRBV6-3; j_call: TRBJ2-7; cdr3_aa: CASSYAGTYEQYF
v_call: TRBV12-3/TRBV12-4; j_call: TRBJ1-5; cdr3_aa: CASSAQGSQPQHF
v_call: TRBV7-8; j_call: TRBJ2-5; cdr3_aa: CASSLISRRETQYF
v_call: TRBV20-1; j_call: TRBJ1-5; cdr3_aa: CSARPPTGTNQPQHF
v_call: TRBV12-3/TRBV12-4; j_call: TRBJ1-2; cdr3_aa: CASERGDYGYTF
v_call: TRBV12-3/TRBV12-4; j_call: TRBJ1-5; cdr3_aa: CASSLGFFSNQPQHF
v_call: TRBV27; j_call: TRBJ1-6; cdr3_aa: CASSRQDSSYNSPLHF